This T cell receptor (beta chain) was obtained from a study of human T cells and chemical hapten exposure. Overall study results and limits: TCRs exceeding 1 in 1000 frequency stayed unchanged with DPC sensitization.

This CDR3 is 13 amino acids long. V was clipped by 2 bases and J by 8 bases, with 12 bases between them. CDR1 and CDR2 (germline): SGHTA, FQGTGA. The library tagged each cDNA molecule with unique molecular identifiers. Under the authors' procedure: Counting gave a median of around 100,000 TCRs per sample, with values ranging from about 23,224 to 690,600. TCRdb ran MiXCR on the RACE reads and lists one entry per CDR3 protein. Here the V and J calls rest on TCRdb's processing, not on the authors' analysis. This table has approximately 400,000 distinct CDR3 sequences, approximately 5.1% appearing once. The sample's time point: pre-sensitization, week 0. As for treatment: therapeutic diphenylcyclopropenone sensitization with weekly scalp DPC. The total RNA was obtained from whole blood that was not fractionated. This clonotype was counted at least ten times. Its target is unknown.

The source of this sequence is a woman between 45 and 65 years old with alopecia areata. Some clones in this sample may be carry-over from other donors' samples. The sample was whole blood, taken in connection with sensitization to the hapten diphenylcyclopropenone (DPC). This sequence joins TRBV7-3 and TRBJ1-1; no reliable D call. The chain's CDR3 is CASSLLASLEAFF. The CDR3 DNA reads as TGTGCCAGCAGCTTATTGGCATCCCTGGAAGCTTTCTTT.